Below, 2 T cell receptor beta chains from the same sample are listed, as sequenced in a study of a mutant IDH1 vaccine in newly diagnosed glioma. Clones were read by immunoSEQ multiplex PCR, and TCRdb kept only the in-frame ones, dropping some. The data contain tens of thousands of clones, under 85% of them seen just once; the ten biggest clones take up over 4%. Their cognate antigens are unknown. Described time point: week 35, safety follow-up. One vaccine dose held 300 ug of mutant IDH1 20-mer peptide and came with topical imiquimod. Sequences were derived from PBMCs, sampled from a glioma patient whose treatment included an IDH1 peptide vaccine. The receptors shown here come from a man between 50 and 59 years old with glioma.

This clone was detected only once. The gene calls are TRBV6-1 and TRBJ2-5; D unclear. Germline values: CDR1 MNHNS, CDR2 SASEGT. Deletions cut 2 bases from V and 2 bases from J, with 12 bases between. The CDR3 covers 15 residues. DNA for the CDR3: TGTGCCAGCAGTGAAACTGCACAGCCACAAGAGACCCAGTACTTC. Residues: CASSETAQPQETQYF.

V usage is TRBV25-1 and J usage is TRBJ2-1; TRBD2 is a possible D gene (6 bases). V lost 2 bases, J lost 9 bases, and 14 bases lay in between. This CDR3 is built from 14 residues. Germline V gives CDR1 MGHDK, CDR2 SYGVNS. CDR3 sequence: CASSEPSTSREQFF. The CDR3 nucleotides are TGTGCCAGCAGTGAACCTTCGACTAGTCGTGAGCAGTTCTTC. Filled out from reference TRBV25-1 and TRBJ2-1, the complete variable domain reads EADIYQTPRYLVIGTGKKITLECSQTMGHDKMYWYQQDPGMELHLIHYSYGVNSTEKGDLSSESTVSRIRTEHFPLTLESARPSHTSQYLCASSEPSTSREQFFGPGTRLTVL.